This paragraph reports one T cell receptor beta chain. Template switching (which added a universal primer site) was used, and cDNA carried unique molecular identifiers. TCRdb re-analysed the 5' RACE reads in MiXCR, keeping a single row per CDR3 protein. The table has some 1,600,000 distinct CDR3 sequences, under 35% seen once. The entry originates in a study of identical twins. V was clipped by 4 bases and J by 7 bases; unmatched bases: 5. Germline assignment: CDR1 SGHTA and CDR2 FQGTGA. This CDR3 is built from 14 residues. The sequence was obtained from a newborn girl in good health. The chain carries TRBV7-3 and TRBJ1-2; the match to TRBD1 covers 11 bases. Material: cord blood. The CDR3 loop is CASSSRDRGTGYTF. The CDR3 region has the DNA TGTGCCAGCAGCTCCCGGGACAGGGGGACTGGCTACACCTTC.